One and the same sample provided the 17 T cell receptor beta chains below, sequenced in a study of blood T cells in healthy people across ages. Alongside a J-beta primer mix, a sample-barcoded 5' primer served in a second PCR lasting about 6 to 11 cycles. TCRdb redid the calling of the 5' RACE reads with MiXCR, one entry per CDR3 protein. The sample yields 1.2 million to 1.5 million distinct CDR3 sequences, 45% to 70% seen once. The sequenced material came from blood. Source of these receptors: a man aged 18 to 30 in good health.

The CDR3 reads CASTTSSADTQYF. The CDR3 DNA follows: TGTGCCAGCACAACTTCTAGCGCAGATACGCAGTATTTT. V is TRBV27 and J is TRBJ2-3; a weak D match, TRBD2 (6 bases). This CDR3 comprises 13 residues. V was clipped by 7 bases and J by 4 bases, with 12 bases between them. Per germline, CDR1 MNHEY and CDR2 SMNVEV (reference sequence).

J is TRBJ2-1 and V is TRBV29-1; D is perhaps TRBD2 (6 bases). The V and J ends lost 7 bases and 8 bases respectively, with 18 bases between them. This CDR3 has 13 residues. Germline values: CDR1 SQVTM, CDR2 ANQGSEA. CDR3 sequence (DNA): TGCAGCGCGGCGGTGCGGGATACGGATGAGCAGTTCTTC. This translates into CSAAVRDTDEQFF.

The chain employs TRBV2 and TRBJ1-5; 8 positions agree with TRBD1. The length of the CDR3 is 16 residues. Germline V CDR1 and CDR2: SNHLY, FYNNEI. The V segment lost 8 bases and the J segment 2 bases; nucleotides outside the gene matches: 11. The CDR3 region has the DNA TGTGCCAGCCGCTCAGGGGGCAATATGGGCAATCAGCCCCAGCATTTT. It specifies CASRSGGNMGNQPQHF.

The V call is TRBV20-1, the J call TRBJ2-5; no definite D call. The CDR3 spans 15 residues. Germline V CDR1 and CDR2: DFQATT, SNEGSKA (reference sequence). Trimming left V 0 bases short and J 5 bases short, with 16 bases between. For the CDR3, the DNA is TGCAGTGCTAGAGATGTTCTGAAGGGTGGTGAGACCCAGTACTTC. Its protein product is CSARDVLKGGETQYF.

The chain combines TRBV12-3 or TRBV12-4 with TRBJ2-1; 8 bases map to TRBD2. The closer fit of TRBJ2-7 to the DNA end suggests the J call may be wrong. This CDR3 has 17 residues. CDR3 DNA: TGTGCCAGCAGTCCGCTGCCCGCGGGGACTAGGTCTTACGAGCAGTACTTC. This codes for CASSPLPAGTRSYEQYF.

The chain recombines TRBV29-1 with TRBJ2-7; no firm D call. From germline, CDR1 is SQVTM and CDR2 ANQGSEA. Deletions cut 2 bases from V and 7 bases from J, with 15 bases between. The CDR3 has 13 residues. In nucleotides, the CDR3 is TGCAGCGTTGAATATCAGAAGGGAAGAGAGCAGTACTTC. Amino acid sequence: CSVEYQKGREQYF.

The V gene is TRBV4-1, the J gene TRBJ1-4; D perhaps matches TRBD1 (6 bases). Germline CDR1 MGHRA, CDR2 YSYEKL. The CDR3 loop spans 20 amino acids. Trimming removed 6 bases from V and 10 bases from J, with 36 bases in between. The chain's CDR3 is CASRPKMGDWTPGGQGKLFF. Written as DNA, the CDR3 is TGCGCCAGCAGGCCCAAAATGGGCGATTGGACTCCGGGGGGCCAGGGAAAACTGTTTTTT.

The chain has TRBV10-3 and TRBJ2-4; 9 nucleotides align to TRBD2. V trimming: 2 bases; J trimming: 9 bases; junction bases outside the gene matches: 5. CDR3 length: 14 residues. In germline, CDR1 is ENHRY, CDR2 SYGVKD. The chain's CDR3 is CAISEIASGAIQYF. CDR3 sequence (DNA): TGTGCCATCAGTGAGATAGCTAGCGGGGCCATTCAGTACTTC.

In its sample, this clonotype was seen a few times. The chain is built from TRBV5-1 and TRBJ2-1, with no clear D. The CDR3 is 12 amino acids. The V and J ends lost 4 bases and 5 bases respectively, with 7 bases between them. Germline CDR1 SGHRS, CDR2 YFSETQ. CDR3: CASSQRDNEQFF. The CDR3 nucleotides are TGCGCCAGCAGCCAAAGGGACAATGAGCAGTTCTTC.

The gene calls are TRBV4-3 and TRBJ2-1; D perhaps matches TRBD2 (5 bases). The CDR3 loop spans 18 amino acids. V was pared by 0 bases and J by 6 bases, with 21 bases between. Germline CDR1 and CDR2: LGHNA and YSLEER. The CDR3 here is CASSQEPMEVGRVNEQFF. The CDR3 nucleotides read TGCGCCAGCAGCCAAGAACCAATGGAGGTGGGTCGTGTCAATGAGCAGTTCTTC.

This chain joins TRBV7-9 and TRBJ1-4; 8 bases align to TRBD1. Trimming took 3 bases from V and 8 from J; bases not matched to a gene: 5. The CDR3 sequence is 14 residues long. Germline assignment: CDR1 SEHNR and CDR2 FQNEAQ (reference sequence). The CDR3 DNA reads as TGTGCCAGCAGCTTCCCGGGACAGGAGGAAAAACTGTTTTTT. Its translation: CASSFPGQEEKLFF.

The chain uses TRBV7-2 and TRBJ1-5, with D possibly being TRBD1 (5 bases). Per germline, CDR1 SGHTA and CDR2 FQGNSA. CDR3 length: 13 residues. V was cut by 4 bases and J by 7 bases, with 11 bases left in between. This chain's CDR3 is CASSSRARQPQHF. In nucleotides, the CDR3 is TGTGCCAGCAGCTCCAGGGCTAGACAGCCCCAGCATTTT.

This clonotype was observed a few times. This sequence joins TRBV12-3 or TRBV12-4 and TRBJ2-3; 9 bases match TRBD2. V was clipped by 5 bases and J by 5 bases; unmatched bases: 5. This CDR3 has 14 residues. CDR3 in amino acids: CASSAGGAGDTQYF. The CDR3 region has the DNA TGTGCCAGCAGTGCGGGGGGGGCCGGAGATACGCAGTATTTT.

The chain carries TRBV27 and TRBJ2-5; 8 nucleotides match TRBD1. Trimming at V came to 0 bases and at J to 2 bases, leaving 5 bases not matched to a gene. The CDR3 has 16 amino acids. Germline V lookup: CDR1 MNHEY, CDR2 SMNVEV (reference sequence). CDR3 loop: CASSLSLGTGQETQYF. CDR3 coding DNA: TGTGCCAGCAGTTTATCGTTGGGGACAGGTCAAGAGACCCAGTACTTC.

Here the CDR3 reads CASSQVGRGFFNTQYF. CDR3 in DNA: TGCGCCAGCAGCCAAGTGGGCAGGGGCTTTTTTAATACGCAGTATTTT. This chain links TRBV4-1 with TRBJ2-3; D possibly corresponds to TRBD1 (6 bases). There are 16 residues in the CDR3. Per germline, CDR1 MGHRA and CDR2 YSYEKL. V was cut by 1 base and J by 7 bases, with 18 bases left in between.

This clonotype was detected only a few times. The chain links TRBV7-2 to TRBJ2-3, with D uncertain. The CDR3 is 14 residues long. Trimming took 10 bases from V and 2 from J, leaving 16 bases between them. Per the germline V gene, CDR1 is SGHTA and CDR2 is FQGNSA. The CDR3 loop reads CANARDSYTDTQYF. Here the CDR3 DNA reads TGTGCCAACGCCCGCGACTCTTACACAGATACGCAGTATTTT. The full variable domain, its missing parts supplied by reference TRBV7-2 and TRBJ2-3, is GAGVSQSPSNKVTEKGKDVELRCDPISGHTALYWYRQSLGQGLEFLIYFQGNSAPDKSGLPSDRFSAERTGGSVSTLTIQRTQQEDSAVYLCANARDSYTDTQYFGPGTRLTVL.

CDR3 coding DNA: TGCAGTGCCACGAAGGGGGGCAGTGCCTACGAGCAGTACTTC. Translated, it gives CSATKGGSAYEQYF. The rearrangement uses TRBV20-1 and TRBJ2-7; the D call may be TRBD1 or TRBD2 (6 bases each). Germline V gene data show CDR1 as DFQATT and CDR2 as SNEGSKA (reference sequence). Trimming shortened V by 6 bases and J by 2 bases, and 17 bases separated the two germline ends. The CDR3 covers 14 residues.